The clone carrying this TCR beta chain has a count of ten or more. Its antigen is unknown. The sample comes from a study of Graves' ophthalmopathy and Graves' hyperthyroidism. Clinicians made diagnoses from clinical symptoms, serum thyroxine, TRAb, thyroid ultrasound and orbital computed tomography. General study findings and limits: Cross-validated, the 13-signature model showed 87.88%/81.08% sensitivity/specificity, and 80%/75% in the test set. Among thyroid clonotypes expanded above 0.001 frequency, most also appeared in blood.

The TCR beta CDR3 regions underwent amplification from RNA transcripts. The authors performed first-round RT-PCR with HTBI primers and then a second-round multiplex PCR. TCRdb reprocessed the multiplex PCR reads via MiXCR and lists one record per CDR3 protein. The sample consists of about 240,000 distinct CDR3 sequences, around 50% of them appearing once. The CDR3 sequence is 13 residues long. Trimming took 3 bases from V and 6 from J, leaving 10 bases between them. The germline V gene encodes CDR1 KGHDR and CDR2 SFDVKD. The sample comprised peripheral blood. This sequence originates from an adult man with Graves' ophthalmopathy. The rearrangement joins TRBV24-1 to TRBJ1-2, with D perhaps TRBD1 (6 bases). Here the CDR3 reads CATSDGGGNGYTF. The DNA of the CDR3 is TGTGCCACCAGTGATGGAGGGGGTAATGGCTACACCTTC.